This T cell receptor beta chain was captured in a study of beta chain features in type 1 diabetes. Overall study findings and caveats: cDNA-based sequencing might over-represent cells highly expressing TCR.

For this clone: What it binds is unknown.

Germline V gene sequence: CDR1 SGHVS, CDR2 FQNEAQ. V was pared by 4 bases and J by 5 bases, with 17 bases between. This CDR3 contains 15 residues. All of the isolated RNA was reverse transcribed, so expressed TCRB transcripts were sequenced. Clones were read by immunoSEQ multiplex PCR, and TCRdb kept only the in-frame ones, dropping some. The sample holds 200,000 to 250,000 clones, around a quarter seen once. Sequences were obtained from central memory CD4+ T cells from blood. The chain is built from TRBV7-8 and TRBJ2-5; a possible D gene is TRBD1 (6 bases). The TCR originated in a man aged 25-40 years in good health. The CDR3 reads CASSYGGQPVETQYF. DNA for the CDR3: TGTGCCAGCAGCTACGGAGGACAGCCGGTGGAGACCCAGTACTTC.